Each of the 19 T cell receptor beta chains below was sequenced from the same sample in a study of prognosis after radiotherapy for stage I lung cancer. Template was genomic DNA; TCR beta CDR3 amplified in two multiplex PCR rounds. The use of primers specific to each TRBV and TRBJ gene characterized first-round PCR. TCRdb re-called the multiplex PCR reads with MiXCR, one entry per CDR3 protein. Of about 15,000 distinct CDR3 sequences listed, roughly 25% are singletons. The material was PBMCs, obtained before or after stereotactic body radiation therapy (not recorded which). These receptor sequences come from a donor aged 50 or older with non-small cell lung cancer.

About this clonotype itself: One junction end does not reproduce the germline sequence, and a read error may be involved. The genes are TRBV27 and TRBJ2-2; D gene unclear. Germline CDR1 MNHEY, CDR2 SMNVEV (reference sequence). The length of the CDR3 is 16 residues. The chain's CDR3 is CASIRLLSANTVELFF. As DNA, the CDR3 is TGTGCCAGCATCCGTCTTTTATCCGCCAACACCGTGGAGCTGTTTTTT.

This clonotype has a single count. V and J are TRBV6-1 and TRBJ2-7; possibly TRBD1 for D (6 bases). V was pared by 4 bases and J by 1 base, with 14 bases between. Per germline, CDR1 MNHNS and CDR2 SASEGT. The CDR3 totals 15 residues. The DNA for the CDR3 is TGTGCCAGCAGTGTCCATAGTCAGGGGTCCTACGAGCAGTACTTC. Protein product: CASSVHSQGSYEQYF.

This clonotype was counted many times. This chain uses TRBV18 with TRBJ2-2; D is undetermined. The CDR3 length is 14 residues. V lost 0 bases to trimming and J lost 4 bases, with 6 bases between them. Germline V gene sequence: CDR1 KGHSH, CDR2 LQKENI. CDR3 DNA sequence: TGTGCCAGCTCACCACCGAGCAGCACCGGGGAGCTGTTTTTT. Amino acid sequence: CASSPPSSTGELFF.

This clonotype is judged medium-sized. J is TRBJ1-5 and V is TRBV20-1; 7 bases are a match to TRBD1. The CDR3 loop spans 14 amino acids. V gave up 3 bases and J gave up 3 bases; unmatched junction bases: 5. The germline CDR1 and CDR2 sequences are DFQATT and SNEGSKA (reference sequence). CDR3 nucleotides: TGCAGTGCTAGGACAGGGTTTAACAATCAGCCCCAGCATTTT. Translating it yields CSARTGFNNQPQHF.

This clonotype was counted ten times or more. The chain combines TRBV7-3 with TRBJ1-1; D is unresolved. Per germline, CDR1 SGHTA and CDR2 FQGTGA. The CDR3 is 13 amino acids. Trimming left V 6 bases short and J 1 base short, with 9 bases between. In nucleotides, the CDR3 is TGTGCCAGCAGGGAAGCGGGGAACACTGAAGCTTTCTTT. It encodes CASREAGNTEAFF.

This clonotype was seen many times. This chain connects TRBV6-5 to TRBJ2-1, with unresolved D. V was shortened by 0 bases and J by 4 bases, with 4 bases between the two germline ends. The CDR3 length is 13 residues. Germline V gene data show CDR1 as MNHEY and CDR2 as SVGAGI. This CDR3 reads CASSYSGYNEQFF. CDR3 sequence (DNA): TGTGCCAGCAGTTACTCCGGGTACAATGAGCAGTTCTTC.

Sample share makes this clonotype medium-sized. The V and J genes are TRBV5-1 and TRBJ1-2; D is unclear. CDR1 is SGHRS and CDR2 is YFSETQ in the germline V gene. The CDR3 contains 13 residues. V gave up 0 bases and J gave up 8 bases, with 11 bases separating them. The CDR3 here is CASSLETRSGYTF. The CDR3 DNA reads as TGCGCCAGCAGCTTGGAAACGCGTTCAGGCTACACCTTC.

This clonotype came up many times. The chain recombines TRBV15 with TRBJ2-2; 7 nucleotides agree with TRBD2. Trimming removed 0 bases from V and 4 bases from J; junction bases left unmatched: 14. Germline loops: CDR1 LNHNV, CDR2 YYDKDF (reference sequence). The CDR3 totals 19 residues. The CDR3 coding sequence is TGTGCCACCAGCAGAGATAGTCCCTCGGTTAGCGGGCCCACCGGGGAGCTGTTTTTT. Amino acid sequence: CATSRDSPSVSGPTGELFF. The full variable domain, its missing parts supplied by reference TRBV15 and TRBJ2-2, is DAMVIQNPRYQVTQFGKPVTLSCSQTLNHNVMYWYQQKSSQAPKLLFHYYDKDFNNEADTPDNFQSRRPNTSFCFLDIRSPGLGDTAMYLCATSRDSPSVSGPTGELFFGEGSRLTVL.

On this clonotype: A much larger clone lies a single base off, so this may be a read error. The conserved final phenylalanine or tryptophan is absent from the CDR3, which likely points to a read error. V and J are TRBV5-1 and TRBJ2-2; 7 bases align to TRBD1. Looked up from germline, CDR1 is SGHRS and CDR2 is YFSETQ. The CDR3 totals 15 residues. V shed 1 base and J 7 bases; nucleotides not matched to a gene: 7. The CDR3, as DNA: TGCGCCAGCAGCTTGCGGTACAGGGGTGACGGGGAGCTGTTTCTT. Translating it yields CASSLRYRGDGELFL.

In its sample, this clonotype was seen a few times. The genes are TRBV29-1 and TRBJ1-1; TRBD1 is a possible D gene (5 bases). Germline V gives CDR1 SQVTM, CDR2 ANQGSEA. This CDR3 comprises 12 residues. V lost 2 bases to trimming and J lost 4 bases, with 8 bases between them. The CDR3: CSVESQGTEAFF. The CDR3 region has the DNA TGCAGCGTTGAATCCCAGGGCACTGAAGCTTTCTTT.

This clonotype ranks as large. The chain couples TRBV6-1 to TRBJ2-7; D is possibly TRBD1 (5 bases). CDR3 length: 15 residues. V dropped 1 base and J dropped 2 bases, with 12 bases sitting between them. Germline V CDR1 and CDR2: MNHNS, SASEGT. The CDR3 DNA sequence: TGTGCCAGCAGTGAAGGTCGACAGCCGACCTACGAGCAGTACTTC. Translating gives CASSEGRQPTYEQYF.

This clonotype was seen ten or more times. The chain carries TRBV28 and TRBJ2-7; TRBD2 agrees at 9 bases. Losses at the gene ends were 6 bases for V and 6 bases for J; bases not matched to a gene: 12. Germline V CDR1 and CDR2: MDHEN, SYDVKM. CDR3 length: 15 residues. For the CDR3, the DNA is TGTGCCAGCAGCTTTCAACCGGGACTAGCCACCGAGCAGTACTTC. Residues: CASSFQPGLATEQYF.

The table lists this clonotype with many counts. The gene calls are TRBV28 and TRBJ2-2; D is unresolved. V shed 1 base and J shed 3 bases, with 12 bases lying between them. This CDR3 region has 16 residues. Germline V gene sequence: CDR1 MDHEN, CDR2 SYDVKM. The CDR3 here is CASSLSVDIYTGELFF. CDR3 coding DNA: TGTGCCAGCAGTTTATCCGTAGACATATACACCGGGGAGCTGTTTTTT.

This chain joins TRBV6-2 or TRBV6-3 and TRBJ2-7, with D perhaps given as TRBD1 or TRBD2 (5 bases each). Germline values: CDR1 MNHEY, CDR2 SVGEGT. V lost 5 bases and J 9 bases, leaving 23 bases between the germline ends. The CDR3 covers 15 residues. The CDR3 loop reads CASSEGDAFQKGQYF. The CDR3 bases are TGTGCCAGCAGTGAAGGGGACGCCTTCCAGAAGGGGCAGTACTTC.

This clonotype is judged medium-sized (0.01 to 0.1%). V usage is TRBV28 and J usage is TRBJ2-7; maybe TRBD1 (6 bases). V lost 5 bases, J lost 4 bases, and 9 bases lay in between. CDR3 length: 12 residues. CDR1 and CDR2 from the germline V gene are MDHEN and SYDVKM. The CDR3 DNA reads as TGTGCCAGCAGTAATAGGGGGTACGAGCAGTACTTC. Translation gives CASSNRGYEQYF.

This clonotype was detected ten times or more. The V call is TRBV28, the J call TRBJ1-2; D unresolved. The CDR3 is made up of 13 amino acids. Germline lookup yields CDR1 MDHEN and CDR2 SYDVKM. Trimming took off 1 base at V and 9 bases at J, with 12 bases between the two ends. The DNA of the CDR3 is TGTGCCAGCAGTTTATCGATGGCATATCGCTACACCTTC. Translated, it gives CASSLSMAYRYTF.

The sample holds many counts of this clonotype. The chain is built from TRBV6-1 and TRBJ2-1; tentative D call: TRBD2 (6 bases). The CDR3 totals 14 residues. V lost 4 bases to trimming and J lost 6 bases, with 13 bases between them. Germline V gives CDR1 MNHNS, CDR2 SASEGT. The chain's CDR3 is CASSVHPGGNEQFF. CDR3 DNA sequence: TGTGCCAGCAGTGTACACCCCGGGGGCAATGAGCAGTTCTTC.

This clonotype was seen many times. This CDR3 reads CASSFDRADTQYF. CDR3 bases: TGTGCCAGTAGTTTCGACAGGGCAGATACGCAGTATTTT. The chain uses TRBV19 and TRBJ2-3, with 7 bases fitting TRBD1. J gave up 4 bases and V 5 bases, and 3 bases lay outside the gene matches. CDR1 LNHDA and CDR2 SQIVND come from the germline V gene (reference sequence). The length of the CDR3 is 13 residues.

Remarks on this clonotype: Mismatch with germline at one junction end may stem from a read error. V and J are TRBV7-2 and TRBJ2-2; the D gene could be TRBD1 or TRBD2 (5 bases each). In germline, CDR1 is SGHTA, CDR2 FQGNSA. CDR3 size: 15 residues. This CDR3 reads CASSSGRPNTGQLVF. CDR3 nucleotides: TGTGCCAGCAGCTCGGGACGGCCGAACACCGGGCAGCTGGTTTTT.